This TCR beta chain was captured in a study of T cell responses to AZD1222 COVID-19 vaccine. Study outcomes and limitations: Scientists sampled the repertoires only once the peak T cell response had passed. Spike-specific TCR breadth and depth both grew after two AZD1222 doses. Spike-spanning, vaccine-associated CD4 TCRs were dominant at 160-218 and 743-854. Donors in the cohort were predominantly white British and more often female, and clonal diversity was possibly underestimated.

This clone occurred a few times. The antigen is unknown. TCRdb's table, derived via immunoSEQ multiplex PCR, lists solely in-frame clones and lacks some. The table includes about 110,000 clones, 80% to 95% detected once. The V gene's germline CDR1 is GTSNPN and CDR2 SVGIG (reference sequence). The CDR3 totals 13 residues. With 0 bases clipped from V and 9 bases from J, the junction kept 2 bases outside the gene matches. The receptor was isolated from an adult in good health. The rearrangement joins TRBV30 to TRBJ1-1, with 12 bases identical to TRBD1. Specimen: peripheral blood, collected on day 0 of AZD1222 vaccination. The CDR3 reads CAWSVGDRGQAFF. The CDR3 DNA reads as TGTGCCTGGAGTGTAGGGGACAGGGGGCAAGCTTTCTTT.